This entry features one T cell receptor beta chain sequence. The data stem from a study of blood T cell repertoires in COVID-19. About the study: Nucleic acid was either cDNA or gDNA, and it came from T cells, B-cell-depleted T cells, or PBMCs.

Source study methods: Estimates of nucleated cell counts were drawn from the amplification of reference gene primers. Assay used: immunoSEQ multiplex PCR; TCRdb lists only in-frame clones, some missing. V and J calls plus clone size are reproduced from that table; the DNA served to infer D and trimming. The sample carries under 450,000 clones, 89% recorded once. Followed longitudinally, the Seattle patients had been enrolled during active infection. The trim removed 0 bases at V and 7 bases at J, leaving 3 bases unmatched. The CDR3 is 14 residues long. Germline loops: CDR1 SGHRS, CDR2 YFSETQ. This sequence originates from a middle-aged woman with COVID-19, enrolled during active disease. Input material: peripheral blood. The V gene is TRBV5-1, the J gene TRBJ1-2; 10 bases map to TRBD1. The CDR3 coding sequence is TGCGCCAGCAGCTTGGACGGACAGGGGGGTGGCTACACCTTC. The encoded protein is CASSLDGQGGGYTF.